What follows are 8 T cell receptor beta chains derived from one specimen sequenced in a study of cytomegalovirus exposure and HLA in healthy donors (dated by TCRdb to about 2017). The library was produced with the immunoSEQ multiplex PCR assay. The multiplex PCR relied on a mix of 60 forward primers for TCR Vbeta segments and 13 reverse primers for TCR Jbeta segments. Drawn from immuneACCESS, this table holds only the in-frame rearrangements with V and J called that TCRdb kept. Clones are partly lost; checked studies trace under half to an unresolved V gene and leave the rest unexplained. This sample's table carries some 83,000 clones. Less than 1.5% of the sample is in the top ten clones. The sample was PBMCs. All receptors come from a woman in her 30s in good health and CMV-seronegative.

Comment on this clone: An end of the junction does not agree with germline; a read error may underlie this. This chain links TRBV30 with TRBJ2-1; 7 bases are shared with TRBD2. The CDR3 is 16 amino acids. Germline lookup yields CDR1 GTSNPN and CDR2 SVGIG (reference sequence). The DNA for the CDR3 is TGTGCCTGGAGTCCCCCCGGGAGGACCTCCGACAATGAGCAGTTCTTC. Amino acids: CAWSPPGRTSDNEQFF.

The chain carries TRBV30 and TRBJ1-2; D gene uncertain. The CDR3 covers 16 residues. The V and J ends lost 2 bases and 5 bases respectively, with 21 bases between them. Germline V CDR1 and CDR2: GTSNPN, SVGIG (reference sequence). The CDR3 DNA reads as TGTGCCTGGAGTCATACCTTGTCCGTCAGTTCATATGGCTACACCTTC. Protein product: CAWSHTLSVSSYGYTF.

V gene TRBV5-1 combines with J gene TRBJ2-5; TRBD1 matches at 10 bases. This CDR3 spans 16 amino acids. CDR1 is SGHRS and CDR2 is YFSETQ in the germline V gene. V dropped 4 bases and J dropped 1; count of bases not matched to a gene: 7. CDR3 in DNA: TGCGCCAGCAGCGTCACCGGGACAGGGGTCCAAGAGACCCAGTACTTC. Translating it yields CASSVTGTGVQETQYF. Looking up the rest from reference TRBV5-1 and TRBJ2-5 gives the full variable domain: KAGVTQTPRYLIKTRGQQVTLSCSPISGHRSVSWYQQTPGQGLQFLFEYFSETQRNKGNFPGRFSGRQFSNSRSEMNVSTLELGDSALYLCASSVTGTGVQETQYFGPGTRLLVL.

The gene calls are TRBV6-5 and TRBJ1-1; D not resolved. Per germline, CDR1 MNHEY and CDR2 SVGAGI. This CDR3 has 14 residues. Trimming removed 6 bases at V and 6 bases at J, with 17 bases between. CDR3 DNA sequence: TGTGCCAGCAGCAGCGGACTAATCGGGGCTGAAGCTTTCTTT. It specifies CASSSGLIGAEAFF.

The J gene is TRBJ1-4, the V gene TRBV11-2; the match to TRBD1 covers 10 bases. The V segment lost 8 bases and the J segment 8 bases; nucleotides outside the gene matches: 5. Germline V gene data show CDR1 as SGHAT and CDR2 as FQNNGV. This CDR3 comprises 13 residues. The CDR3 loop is CASERDRGEKLFF. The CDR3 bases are TGTGCCAGCGAAAGGGACAGGGGCGAAAAACTGTTTTTT.

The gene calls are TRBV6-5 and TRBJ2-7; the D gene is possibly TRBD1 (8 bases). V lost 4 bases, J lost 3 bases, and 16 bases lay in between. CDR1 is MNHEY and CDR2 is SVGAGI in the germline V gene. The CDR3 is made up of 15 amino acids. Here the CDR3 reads CASSFLQGGIYEQYF. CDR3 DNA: TGTGCCAGCAGTTTCTTACAGGGGGGGATCTACGAGCAGTACTTC.

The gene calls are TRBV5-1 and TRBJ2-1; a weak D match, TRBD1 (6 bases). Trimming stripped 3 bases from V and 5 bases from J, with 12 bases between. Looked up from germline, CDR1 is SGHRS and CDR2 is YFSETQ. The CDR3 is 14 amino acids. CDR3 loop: CASSWDNTDNEQFF. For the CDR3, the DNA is TGCGCCAGCAGCTGGGACAACACCGACAATGAGCAGTTCTTC.

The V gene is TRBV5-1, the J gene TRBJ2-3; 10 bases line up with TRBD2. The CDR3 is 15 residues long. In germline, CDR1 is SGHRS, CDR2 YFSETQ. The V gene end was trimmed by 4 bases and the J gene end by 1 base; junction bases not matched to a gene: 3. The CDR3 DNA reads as TGCGCCAGCAGCCCTGGACTAGCGGGCACAGATACGCAGTATTTT. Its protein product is CASSPGLAGTDTQYF.